This TCR beta chain was captured in a study of radiation and T cells in renal cell carcinoma. Study observations and caveats: Top tumor clonotypes rose in blood 2 weeks post-radiation, then contracted.

With respect to this clone: Its target is unknown.

The time point here: blood 2 weeks post-SBRT. Indicated treatment: 15 Gy SBRT to primary tumor, nephrectomy 4 weeks later. Serial blood draws occurred at baseline and 2 and 4 weeks post-SBRT. This table comes from immunoSEQ multiplex PCR, and its TCRdb copy is limited to in-frame clones, with some not included. The sample lists about 65,000 clones; around 80% were seen once. This CDR3 has 15 amino acids. V shed 7 bases and J shed 2 bases, with 17 bases lying between them. The germline gives CDR1 LNHDA, CDR2 SQIVND (reference sequence). This TCR came from a man aged 55-75 years with renal cell carcinoma. This chain joins TRBV19 and TRBJ1-1; possibly TRBD1 for D (5 bases). The starting material was blood, obtained from a patient whose treatment included radiotherapy and nephrectomy. In nucleotides, the CDR3 is TGTGCCAGTATATATATGAGGGGTGGTAACACTGAAGCTTTCTTT. Encoded protein: CASIYMRGGNTEAFF.